Presented here are 26 T cell receptor beta chains from one specimen sequenced in a study of cytomegalovirus exposure and HLA in healthy donors. The PCR used 60 Vbeta and 13 Jbeta primers. Here immunoSEQ multiplex PCR was the method, and the copy in TCRdb shows in-frame clones only, minus some. The table includes about 140,000 clones, roughly 81% detected once. The specimen sequenced was PBMCs. The source of these receptors is a female donor in good health and CMV-seronegative.

The chain combines TRBV30 with TRBJ1-1; tentative D call: TRBD1 (5 bases). CDR3 size: 14 residues. V was pared by 0 bases and J by 1 base, with 9 bases between. Germline V gene sequence: CDR1 GTSNPN, CDR2 SVGIG (reference sequence). The CDR3 DNA sequence: TGTGCCTGGAGTGTACTGGGGGGGAACACTGAAGCTTTCTTT. It specifies CAWSVLGGNTEAFF.

The chain employs TRBV7-2 and TRBJ2-1, with no clear D. CDR1 SGHTA and CDR2 FQGNSA come from the germline V gene. The V end lost 0 bases, the J end lost 6 bases, and 9 bases lay between the germline ends. This CDR3 has 14 residues. The CDR3 loop reads CASSLALRGNEQFF. The CDR3 nucleotides read TGTGCCAGCAGCTTAGCGCTTCGAGGCAATGAGCAGTTCTTC. The entire variable domain, with the rest obtained from reference TRBV7-2 and TRBJ2-1, is as follows: GAGVSQSPSNKVTEKGKDVELRCDPISGHTALYWYRQSLGQGLEFLIYFQGNSAPDKSGLPSDRFSAERTGGSVSTLTIQRTQQEDSAVYLCASSLALRGNEQFFGPGTRLTVL.

Concerning this clone itself: This specimen includes other DNA sequences encoding the same CDR3. The gene calls are TRBV5-1 and TRBJ1-1, with D perhaps TRBD1 (6 bases). CDR1 SGHRS and CDR2 YFSETQ come from the germline V gene. Trimming stripped 5 bases from V and 5 bases from J, with 22 bases between. The CDR3 contains 16 residues. The CDR3 coding sequence is TGCGCCAGCAGAAGGGATACCCACCAGAGGGGGACTGAAGCTTTCTTT. It codes for CASRRDTHQRGTEAFF.

V is TRBV28 and J is TRBJ2-5; weak D call: TRBD2 (6 bases). In germline, CDR1 is MDHEN, CDR2 SYDVKM. Trimming pared 6 bases from V and 1 base from J, leaving 12 bases between. The CDR3 has 14 amino acids. Here the CDR3 DNA reads TGTGCCAGCAGCCCCCGGCGGGGCCAAGAGACCCAGTACTTC. Translated: CASSPRRGQETQYF.

The chain is built from TRBV7-3 and TRBJ2-7; 7 bases map to TRBD2. After removal of 0 bases from V and 7 bases from J, the junction contained 6 bases not matched to a gene. The germline V gene encodes CDR1 SGHTA and CDR2 FQGTGA. The CDR3 length is 14 residues. The CDR3 protein is CASSLTRESMEQYF. The CDR3 DNA reads as TGTGCCAGCAGCTTAACGCGGGAGTCCATGGAGCAGTACTTC.

This chain joins TRBV14 and TRBJ1-1; possibly TRBD1 for D (5 bases). The V end was cut by 0 bases, the J end by 13 bases, with 12 bases between. The CDR3 runs 12 residues. Germline values: CDR1 SGHDN, CDR2 FVKESK. The CDR3 region has the DNA TGTGCCAGCAGCCAAGACAGGAGGGACGTTTTCTTT. Its translation is CASSQDRRDVFF. The variable domain in full, completed from reference TRBV14 and TRBJ1-1, reads EAGVTQFPSHSVIEKGQTVTLRCDPISGHDNLYWYRRVMGKEIKFLLHFVKESKQDESGMPNNRFLAERTGGTYSTLKVQPAELEDSGVYFCASSQDRRDVFFGQGTRLTVV.

This clone appeared a single time. J is TRBJ2-7 and V is TRBV7-9; 10 bases are a match to TRBD1. V lost 5 bases and J lost 5; bases outside the gene matches: 15. Germline CDR1 SEHNR, CDR2 FQNEAQ (reference sequence). CDR3 length: 17 amino acids. This CDR3 is CASSLRDRDRGFHEQYF. For the CDR3, the DNA is TGTGCCAGCAGCCTTAGGGATAGGGACAGGGGCTTCCACGAGCAGTACTTC.

V usage is TRBV9 and J usage is TRBJ2-7, with a weak D call TRBD1 (6 bases). The CDR3 has 14 amino acids. The germline V gene encodes CDR1 SGDLS and CDR2 YYNGEE. V lost 2 bases, J lost 2 bases, and 11 bases lay in between. The chain's CDR3 is CASSVSGVPYEQYF. DNA of the CDR3: TGTGCCAGCAGCGTCTCAGGGGTTCCCTACGAGCAGTACTTC.

This sequence joins TRBV18 and TRBJ2-5; D may be TRBD1 (5 bases). This CDR3 is 15 amino acids long. CDR1 is KGHSH, CDR2 LQKENI, per germline. V dropped 0 bases and J dropped 3 bases, with 11 bases sitting between them. This CDR3 is CASSPPAGLKETQYF. In DNA form, the CDR3 reads TGTGCCAGCTCACCACCTGCAGGGCTGAAAGAGACCCAGTACTTC.

V gene TRBV9 combines with J gene TRBJ2-1, with a possible D match to TRBD2 (5 bases). From germline, CDR1 is SGDLS and CDR2 YYNGEE. The CDR3 has 13 amino acids. V was shortened by 0 bases and J by 5 bases, with 6 bases between the two germline ends. CDR3 in DNA: TGTGCCAGCAGCGTAGCGCGGGACAATGAGCAGTTCTTC. Translated, it gives CASSVARDNEQFF.

V is TRBV7-9 and J is TRBJ2-5; 14 nucleotides agree with TRBD2. The J call may not be correct, given that the DNA end is closer to TRBJ2-7. The CDR3 spans 18 residues. Germline loops: CDR1 SEHNR, CDR2 FQNEAQ (reference sequence). This chain's CDR3 is CASSGRLGTSGSRYEQYF. DNA of the CDR3: TGTGCCAGCAGCGGCAGGCTCGGGACTAGCGGGAGTCGGTACGAGCAGTACTTC.

CDR3 amino acids: CASSLFAGESYEQYF. In nucleotides, the CDR3 is TGTGCCAGCAGCTTATTCGCGGGAGAGTCCTACGAGCAGTACTTC. The chain couples TRBV7-3 to TRBJ2-7, with TRBD2 matching over 7 bases. Germline V lookup: CDR1 SGHTA, CDR2 FQGTGA. V trimming: 2 bases; J trimming: 1 base; junction bases outside the gene matches: 5. CDR3 size: 15 residues.

The chain uses TRBV11-2 and TRBJ2-5; TRBD1 matches 8 bases. The germline V gene has CDR1 SGHAT and CDR2 FQNNGV. The CDR3 runs to 15 residues. The ends lost 6 bases at V and 4 bases at J; junction bases unmatched: 10. The CDR3 reads CASSFTGQGRETQYF. CDR3 nucleotide sequence: TGTGCCAGCAGTTTCACCGGACAGGGCCGAGAGACCCAGTACTTC.

The chain uses TRBV28 and TRBJ2-7; 13 bases line up with TRBD2. Germline V gives CDR1 MDHEN, CDR2 SYDVKM. CDR3 length equals 18 residues. V was clipped by 5 bases and J by 0 bases; unmatched bases: 10. The CDR3 DNA follows: TGTGCCAGCAGTGGGACTAGCGGGAAAATACTCCTCTCCTACGAGCAGTACTTC. It is translated as CASSGTSGKILLSYEQYF.

The V gene is TRBV28, the J gene TRBJ1-2, with D hard to call. This CDR3 is built from 12 residues. Trimming took off 2 bases at V and 2 bases at J, with 3 bases between the two ends. Germline values: CDR1 MDHEN, CDR2 SYDVKM. This CDR3 reads CASSLQNYGYTF. DNA of the CDR3: TGTGCCAGCAGTTTACAGAACTATGGCTACACCTTC.

The chain has TRBV11-3 and TRBJ1-5; 10 bases are shared with TRBD1. CDR1 and CDR2 from the germline V gene are SGHNT and YENEEA. There are 15 residues in the CDR3. Germline trimming cut 5 bases from V and 6 bases from J; bases unmatched to any gene: 7. The CDR3 loop reads CASSPGTGVGQPQHF. The CDR3 coding sequence is TGTGCCAGCAGCCCTGGGACAGGGGTGGGTCAGCCCCAGCATTTT.

This clone was counted a few times. The sample carries other DNA sequences with the same CDR3. V gene TRBV6-5 combines with J gene TRBJ1-1; D is unresolved. Between the trimmed V and J ends, which lost 2 bases and 1 base, there was a span of 5 bases. This CDR3 spans 13 amino acids. Looked up from germline, CDR1 is MNHEY and CDR2 is SVGAGI. CDR3 DNA: TGTGCCAGCAGTTACCGGGGGAACACTGAAGCTTTCTTT. This codes for CASSYRGNTEAFF.

This clone has only one observation. The rearrangement joins TRBV28 to TRBJ2-2; no firm D call. With 7 bases removed from V and 6 bases from J, the gap between germline ends came to 18 bases. Germline CDR1 is MDHEN and CDR2 is SYDVKM. The CDR3 totals 15 residues. The CDR3 reads CASTAMRHLAGELFF. The DNA for the CDR3 is TGTGCCAGCACCGCTATGAGACACCTTGCCGGGGAGCTGTTTTTT.

The rearrangement joins TRBV5-1 to TRBJ2-7, with 11 nucleotides matching TRBD2. Per the germline V gene, CDR1 is SGHRS and CDR2 is YFSETQ. Germline trimming cut 5 bases from V and 4 bases from J; bases unmatched to any gene: 14. The CDR3 extends over 17 amino acids. CDR3 in amino acids: CASSWLAGGFSSYEQYF. In nucleotides, the CDR3 is TGCGCCAGCAGTTGGCTAGCGGGAGGTTTCTCTTCATACGAGCAGTACTTC.

The gene calls are TRBV19 and TRBJ1-4; no reliable D call. The CDR3 totals 13 residues. The ends were cut back, 4 bases at V and 8 bases at J, with 11 bases in the middle. CDR1 is LNHDA, CDR2 SQIVND, per germline (reference sequence). CDR3 in amino acids: CASSNMRGEKLFF. The CDR3 nucleotides are TGTGCCAGTAGTAATATGAGAGGCGAAAAACTGTTTTTT. Full variable domain (missing parts from reference TRBV19 and TRBJ1-4): DGGITQSPKYLFRKEGQNVTLSCEQNLNHDAMYWYRQDPGQGLRLIYYSQIVNDFQKGDIAEGYSVSREKKESFPLTVTSAQKNPTAFYLCASSNMRGEKLFFGSGTQLSVL.

This clone was detected once. J is TRBJ1-1 and V is TRBV7-2; D gene unclear. V was clipped by 5 bases and J by 0 bases, with 13 bases between them. Germline-derived CDR1 and CDR2 are SGHTA and FQGNSA. The CDR3 extends over 15 amino acids. The CDR3 region is CASSRTDGVNTEAFF. The CDR3 DNA reads TGTGCCAGCAGCAGAACCGACGGAGTGAACACTGAAGCTTTCTTT.

This chain connects TRBV19 to TRBJ2-3; a possible D gene is TRBD2 (6 bases). From germline, CDR1 is LNHDA and CDR2 SQIVND (reference sequence). This CDR3 contains 15 residues. V lost 3 bases, J lost 1 base, and 11 bases lay in between. CDR3 nucleotide sequence: TGTGCCAGTAGTATTGCGGGGACGGGCACAGATACGCAGTATTTT. This encodes CASSIAGTGTDTQYF.

Of note for this clone: At one of its ends the junction is not consistent with the germline gene, which may arise from a read error. Other nucleotide sequences in the sample specify the same CDR3. The V call is TRBV6-5, the J call TRBJ1-1; perhaps TRBD1 as D (5 bases). Germline CDR1 MNHEY, CDR2 SVGAGI. The CDR3 spans 16 residues. The CDR3 is CASSYSELTVNTEAFF. The CDR3 region has the DNA TGTGCCAGCAGTTACTCCGAGTTGACAGTGAACACTGAGGCTTTCTTT.

The CDR3 spells CASSLLTGGIGGYTF. The CDR3 region has the DNA TGTGCCAGCAGCTTATTGACGGGAGGAATCGGGGGCTACACCTTC. The genes are TRBV7-9 and TRBJ1-2, with no clear D. Germline lookup yields CDR1 SEHNR and CDR2 FQNEAQ (reference sequence). The V and J ends lost 2 bases and 8 bases respectively, with 18 bases between them. This CDR3 region has 15 residues.

The chain is built from TRBV15 and TRBJ1-1; D remains unclear. The CDR3 has 12 residues. Germline V gene lookup returns CDR1 LNHNV and CDR2 YYDKDF (reference sequence). Trimming removed 1 base at V and 7 bases at J, with 7 bases between. The CDR3 DNA follows: TGTGCCACCAGCAGAGGGAGGTATGAAGCTTTCTTT. Its protein product is CATSRGRYEAFF.

The V call is TRBV29-1, the J call TRBJ2-1; 9 bases agree with TRBD1. V lost 6 bases, J lost 3 bases, and 6 bases stayed unmatched. In germline, CDR1 is SQVTM, CDR2 ANQGSEA. The CDR3 is 14 amino acids. CDR3 protein: CSVEGTGFYNEQFF. CDR3 sequence (DNA): TGCAGCGTGGAGGGGACAGGGTTCTACAATGAGCAGTTCTTC.